Each of the 18 T cell receptor beta chains below was sequenced from the same sample in a study of T cell responses to AZD1222 COVID-19 vaccine. The assay was immunoSEQ multiplex PCR, and TCRdb's table has in-frame clones only and misses some. Of about 100,000 clones listed, about 94% are singletons. The specimen was peripheral blood, collected on day 0 of AZD1222 vaccination. The receptors were sampled from an adult in good health.

CDR3 nucleotides: TGTGCCAGCAGCCCCAACCGGGAGGGCCAGGACATTCAGTACTTC. It is translated as CASSPNREGQDIQYF. The chain recombines TRBV4-2 with TRBJ2-4, with TRBD2 identical over 8 bases. The CDR3 runs 15 residues. V shed 4 bases, J shed 8 bases, and the junction held 10 bases outside the gene matches. Germline CDR1 and CDR2: LGHNA and YNFKEQ.

The chain couples TRBV18 to TRBJ1-1; D remains ambiguous. The V gene's germline CDR1 is KGHSH and CDR2 LQKENI. Between the trimmed V and J ends, which lost 6 bases and 1 base, there was a span of 9 bases. This CDR3 has 13 amino acids. The CDR3 region is CASSKQKNTEAFF. Written as DNA, the CDR3 is TGTGCCAGCTCGAAACAGAAGAACACTGAAGCTTTCTTT.

This sequence joins TRBV7-9 and TRBJ2-7; 8 nucleotides agree with TRBD1. The germline gives CDR1 SEHNR, CDR2 FQNEAQ (reference sequence). The CDR3 runs to 15 residues. V trimming: 8 bases; J trimming: 2 bases; junction bases outside the gene matches: 11. CDR3 sequence (DNA): TGTGCCAGCTCAAAGACGGACAGGGACCCCTACGAGCAGTACTTC. Translation: CASSKTDRDPYEQYF.

This rearrangement joins TRBV5-1 to TRBJ1-2, with 7 nucleotides matching TRBD1. Germline loops: CDR1 SGHRS, CDR2 YFSETQ. The CDR3 has 15 amino acids. After removal of 3 bases from V and 1 base from J, the junction contained 6 bases not matched to a gene. The chain's CDR3 is CASSSPGQLNYGYTF. The CDR3 DNA reads TGCGCCAGCAGCTCGCCGGGACAGCTTAACTATGGCTACACCTTC.

The chain recombines TRBV7-2 with TRBJ1-1, with D hard to call. V was pared by 2 bases and J by 4 bases, with 8 bases between. CDR3 length equals 13 residues. In germline, CDR1 is SGHTA, CDR2 FQGNSA. The CDR3 is CASSLSWGTEAFF. Written as DNA, the CDR3 is TGTGCCAGCAGCTTAAGCTGGGGCACTGAAGCTTTCTTT.

The CDR3 DNA sequence: TGTGCCAGCCGAAAGTACAATACCGGGGATGAGCAGTTCTTC. Its protein is CASRKYNTGDEQFF. V and J are TRBV27 and TRBJ2-1; tentative D call: TRBD2 (5 bases). This CDR3 comprises 14 residues. Trimming shortened V by 8 bases and J by 8 bases, and 19 bases separated the two germline ends. The germline CDR1 and CDR2 sequences are MNHEY and SMNVEV (reference sequence).

This sequence joins TRBV5-6 and TRBJ1-5, with D uncertain. The germline gives CDR1 SGHDT, CDR2 YYEEEE. V was pared by 4 bases and J by 0 bases, with 17 bases between. The CDR3 has 17 amino acids. DNA for the CDR3: TGTGCCAGCAGCGAAAAGGCAAGTCCATATAGCAATCAGCCCCAGCATTTT. It translates to CASSEKASPYSNQPQHF.

The chain combines TRBV25-1 with TRBJ2-3; 11 bases are a match to TRBD2. The germline CDR1 and CDR2 sequences are MGHDK and SYGVNS. The CDR3 consists of 18 residues. V gave up 5 bases and J gave up 1 base; unmatched junction bases: 11. The CDR3 protein is CASSLLGVSGRGTDTQYF. The CDR3 DNA is TGTGCCAGCAGTCTTTTAGGAGTTAGCGGGAGGGGCACAGATACGCAGTATTTT.

This clone has a single count. The CDR3 spells CASTRDSQETQYF. The CDR3 region has the DNA TGTGCCAGCACCCGGGACAGTCAAGAGACCCAGTACTTC. This chain links TRBV6-5 with TRBJ2-5; TRBD1 agrees at 7 bases. Germline loops: CDR1 MNHEY, CDR2 SVGAGI. J was trimmed by 2 bases and V by 7 bases; bases with no gene match: 4. The CDR3 runs to 13 residues.

The chain carries TRBV6-5 and TRBJ1-1, with 8 bases that match TRBD1. Germline-derived CDR1 and CDR2 are MNHEY and SVGAGI. Trimming cost V 4 bases and J 6 bases; bases outside gene matches: 7. The CDR3 runs to 14 residues. CDR3 amino acids: CASSSSGGSAEAFF. The CDR3 nucleotides read TGTGCCAGCAGTTCATCAGGGGGCAGCGCTGAAGCTTTCTTT.

This clone came up many times. J is TRBJ2-7 and V is TRBV19; D possibly corresponds to TRBD1 (5 bases). Germline CDR1 LNHDA, CDR2 SQIVND (reference sequence). The germline V and J ends were trimmed by 2 bases and 2 bases, with 10 bases remaining between them. CDR3 size: 14 residues. CDR3 sequence (DNA): TGTGCCAGTAGTATAACAGGAAATCCCTACGAGCAGTACTTC. Protein product: CASSITGNPYEQYF.

The rearrangement uses TRBV9 and TRBJ2-1, with unresolved D. Deletions cut 4 bases from V and 3 bases from J, with 14 bases between. The CDR3 runs 15 residues. CDR1 is SGDLS and CDR2 is YYNGEE in the germline V gene. CDR3: CASSPEMWDYNEQFF. In nucleotides, the CDR3 is TGTGCCAGCAGCCCAGAGATGTGGGACTACAATGAGCAGTTCTTC. The variable domain in full, completed from reference TRBV9 and TRBJ2-1, reads DSGVTQTPKHLITATGQRVTLRCSPRSGDLSVYWYQQSLDQGLQFLIQYYNGEERAKGNILERFSAQQFPDLHSELNLSSLELGDSALYFCASSPEMWDYNEQFFGPGTRLTVL.

CDR3 in DNA: TGTGCCAGCAGCCCGCACTATGGAAGACAGGGTGAAGCTTTCTTT. The encoded protein is CASSPHYGRQGEAFF. The chain uses TRBV7-2 and TRBJ1-1; 7 bases are a match to TRBD1. This CDR3 region has 15 residues. Germline trimming cut 5 bases from V and 7 bases from J; bases unmatched to any gene: 13. Germline V gives CDR1 SGHTA, CDR2 FQGNSA.

The rearrangement uses TRBV5-1 and TRBJ2-2; maybe TRBD1 (6 bases). The germline V gene has CDR1 SGHRS and CDR2 YFSETQ. V was clipped by 0 bases and J by 5 bases, with 14 bases between them. The CDR3 sequence is 16 residues long. In DNA form, the CDR3 reads TGCGCCAGCAGCTTGGAAGGGGGAAGATGGACCGGGGAGCTGTTTTTT. Its translation: CASSLEGGRWTGELFF.

The chain joins TRBV19 to TRBJ2-7, with D tentatively TRBD1 (5 bases). The ends were cut back, 6 bases at V and 4 bases at J, with 28 bases in the middle. From germline, CDR1 is LNHDA and CDR2 SQIVND (reference sequence). CDR3 length: 18 residues. The CDR3 is CASSPSAGAYSMGYEQYF. CDR3 nucleotide sequence: TGTGCCAGTAGCCCCAGCGCTGGGGCGTACAGTATGGGATACGAGCAGTACTTC. The variable domain in full, with the rest retrieved from reference TRBV19 and TRBJ2-7, is DGGITQSPKYLFRKEGQNVTLSCEQNLNHDAMYWYRQDPGQGLRLIYYSQIVNDFQKGDIAEGYSVSREKKESFPLTVTSAQKNPTAFYLCASSPSAGAYSMGYEQYFGPGTRLTVT.

The sample holds a few counts of this clone. The gene calls are TRBV11-2 and TRBJ2-3, with D maybe TRBD2 (5 bases). CDR1 and CDR2 from the germline V gene are SGHAT and FQNNGV. Between the trimmed V and J ends, which lost 0 bases and 4 bases, there was a span of 14 bases. CDR3 length equals 16 residues. CDR3 in amino acids: CASSLEGAQRADTQYF. The CDR3 bases are TGTGCCAGCAGCTTAGAGGGAGCCCAGCGAGCAGATACGCAGTATTTT.

This sequence joins TRBV19 and TRBJ2-1; TRBD2 agrees at 7 bases. J lost 3 bases, V lost 2 bases, and 4 bases had no gene match. Germline CDR1 and CDR2: LNHDA and SQIVND (reference sequence). The CDR3 has 15 residues. CDR3 region: CASSIPGLDYNEQFF. The CDR3 DNA sequence: TGTGCCAGTAGTATACCCGGACTAGACTACAATGAGCAGTTCTTC.

This clone was detected a few times. The chain combines TRBV4-2 with TRBJ2-7; the D gene is possibly TRBD2 (5 bases). This CDR3 region has 16 residues. V lost 0 bases and J lost 2, with 14 bases in between. Germline assignment: CDR1 LGHNA and CDR2 YNFKEQ. CDR3 protein: CASSQDLYSEAYEQYF. The CDR3 bases are TGTGCCAGCAGCCAAGATCTGTATAGCGAGGCCTACGAGCAGTACTTC.